A selection of T cell receptor beta chains follows, all from one sample in a study of T-cell reconstitution after alpha-beta-depleted transplantation in children. One entry per CDR3 protein, called by TCRdb with MiXCR from the PCR reads. The table has about 440,000 distinct CDR3 sequences, roughly 44% seen once. The sample consisted of PBMCs, taken before TCRalphabeta/CD19-depleted stem cell transplant. These receptors came from a girl aged 2-15 years with aplastic anemia, due to receive a stem cell transplant. Both conserved end residues are part of each CDR3. The D gene is left open where the match is weak. Clone size appears in some rows only: once, few, many, or a class for an expanded clone.

j_call | v_call | clone_size | d_call | cdr3_length | cdr3_nt | cdr3_aa
TRBJ1-6 | TRBV28 | NA | TRBD1 | 12 | TGTGCCAGCAGTCGGGACAGTTGGGCCCTCCACTTT | CASSRDSWALHF
TRBJ2-7 | TRBV28 | many | NA | 14 | TGTGCCAGCAGAGCCGGGACTGGGGCCTACGAGCAGTACTTC | CASRAGTGAYEQYF
TRBJ2-3 | TRBV20-1 | NA | TRBD2 | 13 | TGCAGTGCTAGAGAGGACGGGAGGGATACGCAGTATTTT | CSAREDGRDTQYF
TRBJ1-1 | TRBV5-1 | few | NA | 13 | TGCGCCAGCAGAGGGGGGCAATCTACTGAAGCTTTCTTT | CASRGGQSTEAFF
TRBJ1-2 | TRBV7-2 | few | NA | 16 | TGTGCCAGCAGCCCCCGACATGGGGAGAGACGGTATGGCTACACCTTC | CASSPRHGERRYGYTF
TRBJ2-1 | TRBV29-1 | NA | NA | 12 | TGCAGCGTTAAATTGGGTCTCCATGAGCAGTTCTTC | CSVKLGLHEQFF
TRBJ2-2 | TRBV6-5 | many | NA | 16 | TGTGCCAGTTCCCTAGGGCGGGGACAGTTCACCGGGGAGCTGTTTTTT | CASSLGRGQFTGELFF
TRBJ1-5 | TRBV6-2/TRBV6-3 | NA | NA | 15 | TGTGCCAGCAGATTACAGGGATCCTTGAATCAGCCCCAGCATTTT | CASRLQGSLNQPQHF
TRBJ1-5 | TRBV11-2 | NA | NA | 15 | TGTGCCAGCAGGTTAGGGGGGGTAGGCAATCAGCCCCAGCATTTT | CASRLGGVGNQPQHF
TRBJ2-1 | TRBV5-1 | many | NA | 14 | TGCGCCAGCAGCTTGGACCCGACCTACAATGAGCAGTTCTTC | CASSLDPTYNEQFF
TRBJ2-5 | TRBV20-1 | few | NA | 12 | TGCAGTCCATACACGGGGCAGGAGACCCAGTACTTC | CSPYTGQETQYF
TRBJ2-2 | TRBV28 | NA | NA | 16 | TGTGCCAGCAGTTTGACCGGGTTTTCGAACACCGGGGAGCTGTTTTTT | CASSLTGFSNTGELFF
TRBJ2-1 | TRBV3-1 | few | NA | 12 | TGTGCCAGCAGCCAGCTATCGGACGAGCAGTTCTTC | CASSQLSDEQFF
TRBJ2-5 | TRBV6-1 | NA | TRBD1 | 15 | TGTGCCAGCAGTGACAGACAGGGGTCCGGGGAGACCCAGTACTTC | CASSDRQGSGETQYF
TRBJ2-7 | TRBV20-1 | NA | NA | 13 | TGCAGTGCTGAAGGAGCCGGCAGATACGAGCAGTACTTC | CSAEGAGRYEQYF
TRBJ2-1 | TRBV5-1 | NA | NA | 17 | TGCGCCAGCAGCTTGAGAGGGGGCGGGGGCGGTTACAATGAGCAGTTCTTC | CASSLRGGGGGYNEQFF
TRBJ2-5 | TRBV30 | NA | TRBD1 | 13 | TGTGCCTGGAGGGGGACAGGGCAAGAGACCCAGTACTTC | CAWRGTGQETQYF
TRBJ1-2 | TRBV20-1 | NA | NA | 11 | TGCAGTGCTACCGAACCGTATGGCTACACCTTC | CSATEPYGYTF
TRBJ1-1 | TRBV5-6 | many | NA | 14 | TGTGCCAGCAGCTTGCGGGCCCTGAACACTGAAGCTTTCTTT | CASSLRALNTEAFF
TRBJ1-3 | TRBV29-1 | NA | NA | 12 | TGCAGCGTTGTACACAGGGGAAACACCATATATTTT | CSVVHRGNTIYF
TRBJ2-6 | TRBV4-3 | NA | TRBD1 | 20 | TGCGCCAGCAGCCAAGAGGAGGCAGGACAGGGGCTTTCTGGGGCCAACGTCCTGACTTTC | CASSQEEAGQGLSGANVLTF
TRBJ2-3 | TRBV20-1 | once | NA | 15 | TGCAGTGCTTTTCCTCTGGCGGGACTCGCAGATACGCAGTATTTT | CSAFPLAGLADTQYF
TRBJ1-2 | TRBV28 | NA | NA | 13 | TGTGCCAGCAGTTTACCGGGCTCCAATGGCTACACCTTC | CASSLPGSNGYTF
TRBJ2-6 | TRBV5-1 | few | TRBD1 | 18 | TGCGCCAGCAAAAAGGGGGCCGGGCAGGGCAGTGGGGCCAACGTCCTGACTTTC | CASKKGAGQGSGANVLTF
TRBJ2-5 | TRBV7-2 | NA | NA | 13 | TGTGCCAGCAGCTTAGAACTAGCTGAGACCCAGTACTTC | CASSLELAETQYF
TRBJ2-2 | TRBV4-3 | many | NA | 17 | TGCGCCAGCAGCCAAGCTAAGATAGGGGGGAACACCGGGGAGCTGTTTTTT | CASSQAKIGGNTGELFF
TRBJ2-5 | TRBV4-2 | NA | TRBD2 | 15 | TGTGCCAGCAGCCAAGATACGGCGGGAGGGAAGACCCAGTACTTC | CASSQDTAGGKTQYF
TRBJ2-7 | TRBV3-1 | NA | TRBD1 | 13 | TGTGCCAGCAGCTCAACCGACAGGGAAGAGCAGTACTTC | CASSSTDREEQYF
TRBJ2-1 | TRBV28 | once | NA | 17 | TGTGCCAGCAGTTCAAGGGGATTGAGTAGCTCCTACAATGAGCAGTTCTTC | CASSSRGLSSSYNEQFF
TRBJ2-7 | TRBV18 | few | NA | 13 | TGTGCCAGCTCACCAAAGGACAGCTACGAGCAGTACTTC | CASSPKDSYEQYF
TRBJ2-3 | TRBV20-1 | many | NA | 15 | TGCAGTGCTAGAGAGTTTATGGGATGGGCGGATACGCAGTATTTT | CSAREFMGWADTQYF
TRBJ1-6 | TRBV7-2 | NA | TRBD1 | 15 | TGTGCCAGCAGAGAGACAGGGTTAGGCAATTCACCCCTCCACTTT | CASRETGLGNSPLHF
TRBJ2-1 | TRBV9 | NA | NA | 13 | TGTGCCAGCAGCGGGCTATCCTACAATGAGCAGTTCTTC | CASSGLSYNEQFF
TRBJ2-7 | TRBV4-3 | NA | TRBD2 | 17 | TGCGCCAGCAGCCTCGATTTGGGCGGGAGGGAATCCTACGAGCAGTACTTC | CASSLDLGGRESYEQYF
TRBJ2-1 | TRBV27 | once | TRBD2 | 15 | TGTGCCAGCATAGGACTAGCGGGAGCCTACAATGAGCAGTTCTTC | CASIGLAGAYNEQFF
TRBJ2-1 | TRBV7-6 | NA | NA | 14 | TGTGCCAGCAGCAGCAAAAAATGGCGTAATGAGCAGTTCTTC | CASSSKKWRNEQFF
TRBJ2-5 | TRBV6-5 | NA | TRBD2 | 14 | TGTGCCAGCAGTTACGGGGAGGGGTGGGAGACCCAGTACTTC | CASSYGEGWETQYF
TRBJ1-4 | TRBV4-1 | few | TRBD1 | 15 | TGCGCCAGCAGCCAAGATCAGGGGGACGGTGAAAAACTGTTTTTT | CASSQDQGDGEKLFF
TRBJ2-7 | TRBV7-6 | NA | NA | 12 | TGTGCCAGCAGCCCTCTAGACCACGAGCAGTACTTC | CASSPLDHEQYF
TRBJ2-1 | TRBV10-3 | few | NA | 15 | TGTGCCATCAGGGGAACCAAGAGGAGGGCCAATGAGCAGTTCTTC | CAIRGTKRRANEQFF
TRBJ2-3 | TRBV5-6 | many | TRBD1 | 13 | TGTGCCAGCAGCGGACAGGGGTTAGATACGCAGTATTTT | CASSGQGLDTQYF
TRBJ2-7 | TRBV5-1 | many | NA | 15 | TGCGCCAGCAGCTTGGGAACTCTACAGGAGTACGAGCAGTACTTC | CASSLGTLQEYEQYF
TRBJ2-7 | TRBV29-1 | NA | TRBD1 | 13 | TGCAGCGTCGAAACCGACAGGGCTGGCGAGCAGTACTTC | CSVETDRAGEQYF
TRBJ2-3 | TRBV7-3 | NA | NA | 15 | TGTGCCAGCAGCCCCCAGGGGGGAGGGGCAGATACGCAGTATTTT | CASSPQGGGADTQYF
TRBJ2-7 | TRBV7-3 | NA | NA | 13 | TGTGCCAGCAGCCCTCTAGGACTCTACGAGCAGTACTTC | CASSPLGLYEQYF
TRBJ2-5 | TRBV7-8 | NA | TRBD2 | 18 | TGTGCCAGCAGCTTAGATTTAGCATCCGGGACTAGCGCCGGCCGGGGGTACTTC | CASSLDLASGTSAGRGYF